These T cell receptor beta chains were read from a single sample in a study of blood T cell repertoires in COVID-19. The assay was immunoSEQ multiplex PCR, and TCRdb's table has in-frame clones only and misses some. The sample lists approximately 97,000 clones; more than 85% were seen once. The sequenced sample was peripheral blood. These receptors were obtained from a man between 18 and 29 years old with acute or convalescent COVID-19. Both conserved end residues are part of each CDR3. The D gene is left open where the match is weak. Some rows mark clone size as missing; the rest say once, few, many or name a class of expanded clone.

D,J,V,size,length,CDR3,DNA
.,TRBJ1-2,TRBV10-3,once,13,CAIKREANYGYTF,TGTGCCATCAAGAGGGAAGCTAACTATGGCTACACCTTC
TRBD1,TRBJ1-1,TRBV27,.,14,CASSFRQGLTEAFF,TGTGCCAGCAGTTTCAGACAGGGATTGACTGAAGCTTTCTTT
TRBD1,TRBJ2-1,TRBV9,once,12,CASSASTGKQFF,TGTGCCAGCAGCGCCTCGACAGGGAAGCAGTTCTTC
.,TRBJ1-2,TRBV6-5,.,15,CASSYRGDDSYGYTF,TGTGCCAGCAGTTACAGGGGCGACGATTCCTATGGCTACACCTTC
.,TRBJ1-5,TRBV12-3/TRBV12-4,.,13,CASSLQGSQPQHF,TGTGCCAGCAGCCTTCAGGGGAGTCAGCCCCAGCATTTT
TRBD1,TRBJ1-5,TRBV7-8,.,15,CASSPRTGLNQPQHF,TGTGCCAGCAGCCCTCGGACAGGGTTAAATCAGCCCCAGCATTTT
TRBD1,TRBJ1-6,TRBV6-5,.,15,CASTSDRANGSPLHF,TGTGCCAGCACCTCGGACAGGGCAAATGGATCACCCCTCCACTTT
.,TRBJ1-1,TRBV18,once,13,CASSPGPNTEAFF,TGTGCCAGCTCACCAGGGCCTAACACTGAAGCTTTCTTT
.,TRBJ1-1,TRBV19,.,14,CASSIAKSNTEAFF,TGTGCCAGTAGTATAGCAAAGAGCAACACTGAAGCTTTCTTT
.,TRBJ1-4,TRBV6-5,.,14,CASRGEQINEKLFF,TGTGCCAGCAGGGGAGAACAGATCAATGAAAAACTGTTTTTT
TRBD1,TRBJ2-5,TRBV28,.,15,CASSTGQGRGETQYF,TGTGCCAGCAGTACTGGACAGGGTCGGGGAGAGACCCAGTACTTC
.,TRBJ2-1,TRBV5-4,.,14,CASSLKLPDNEQFF,TGTGCCAGCAGCTTGAAACTCCCCGACAATGAGCAGTTCTTC
TRBD1,TRBJ1-1,TRBV5-1,.,14,CASSSTGMNTEAFF,TGCGCCAGCAGCTCGACAGGGATGAACACTGAAGCTTTCTTT
.,TRBJ2-1,TRBV5-1,.,12,CASRQSGNEQFF,TGCGCCAGCCGTCAGTCCGGGAATGAGCAGTTCTTC
TRBD1,TRBJ2-7,TRBV24-1,.,15,CATSDRDSLSYEQYF,TGTGCCACCAGTGATCGGGACAGCCTCTCCTACGAGCAGTACTTC
.,TRBJ1-1,TRBV5-1,.,15,CASSLFWGGNTEAFF,TGCGCCAGCAGCTTGTTCTGGGGAGGTAACACTGAAGCTTTCTTT
TRBD2,TRBJ2-2,TRBV13,.,16,CASSLGTGGSTGELFF,TGTGCCAGCAGCTTAGGGACGGGAGGGTCCACCGGGGAGCTGTTTTTT
.,TRBJ1-2,TRBV30,.,14,CAWENEGRDYGYTF,TGTGCCTGGGAAAACGAGGGTAGGGACTATGGCTACACCTTC
TRBD1,TRBJ1-2,TRBV7-9,.,15,CASSSYVTGNYGYTF,TGTGCCAGCAGCTCCTACGTGACAGGGAATTATGGCTACACCTTC
.,TRBJ2-3,TRBV29-1,.,14,CSAPREWSTDTQYF,TGCAGCGCCCCCCGGGAATGGAGCACAGATACGCAGTATTTT
.,TRBJ1-5,TRBV28,.,16,CASSTWGLWGNQPQHF,TGTGCCAGCAGTACATGGGGACTCTGGGGCAATCAGCCCCAGCATTTT
TRBD1,TRBJ2-7,TRBV5-6,.,14,CASSPDRGVYEQYF,TGTGCCAGCAGCCCGGACAGGGGCGTCTACGAGCAGTACTTC
TRBD1,TRBJ1-3,TRBV19,.,19,CASTPLRDRGTYSGNTIYF,TGTGCCAGCACGCCTCTCCGGGACAGGGGAACTTACTCTGGAAACACCATATATTTT
.,TRBJ1-1,TRBV7-8,.,13,CASSPMGGPEAFF,TGTGCCAGCAGCCCCATGGGAGGCCCTGAAGCTTTCTTT
.,TRBJ1-1,TRBV2,.,13,CASSVEGVTEAFF,TGTGCCAGCAGTGTGGAGGGAGTTACTGAAGCTTTCTTT
.,TRBJ2-7,TRBV19,.,14,CASSYASGGYEQYF,TGTGCCAGTAGTTACGCATCTGGCGGTTACGAGCAGTACTTC
.,TRBJ1-2,TRBV5-1,.,13,CSQRTATNYGYTF,TGCTCACAGAGGACAGCTACTAACTATGGCTACACCTTC
.,TRBJ1-5,TRBV5-8,.,16,CASSLRIGVSNQPQHF,TGTGCCAGCAGCTTGCGAATAGGGGTCAGCAATCAGCCCCAGCATTTT
.,TRBJ2-3,TRBV27,.,16,CASSLKGQKATDTQYF,TGTGCCAGCAGTTTAAAGGGGCAGAAGGCCACAGATACGCAGTATTTT
.,TRBJ2-6,TRBV18,.,16,CASSPGRGPGANVLTF,TGTGCCAGCTCACCGGGCAGGGGACCTGGGGCCAACGTCCTGACTTTC
.,TRBJ1-2,TRBV7-8,.,15,CASSLLGLGGGGYTF,TGTGCCAGCAGCCTCCTTGGGCTTGGGGGCGGTGGCTACACCTTC
TRBD2,TRBJ2-2,TRBV6-5,.,14,CASRTSGNTGELFF,TGTGCCAGCAGGACTAGCGGGAACACCGGGGAGCTGTTTTTT
.,TRBJ2-4,TRBV12-3/TRBV12-4,.,13,CASSLRSGDIQYF,TGTGCCAGCAGTTTACGGTCGGGGGACATTCAGTACTTC
TRBD1,TRBJ1-3,TRBV11-2,.,14,CASSSGTGVNTIYF,TGTGCCAGCAGCTCCGGGACAGGGGTGAACACCATATATTTT
TRBD2,TRBJ2-1,TRBV24-1,once,17,CATSDRLAGVTYNEQFF,TGTGCCACCAGTGACAGACTAGCGGGAGTTACCTACAATGAGCAGTTCTTC
.,TRBJ1-1,TRBV27,.,20,CASSLSTVRGEVASNTEAFF,TGTGCCAGCAGTTTATCCACTGTTCGGGGGGAGGTGGCCTCAAACACTGAAGCTTTCTTT
TRBD1,TRBJ2-7,TRBV27,.,14,CASSLGTGLDEQYF,TGTGCCAGCAGTTTAGGGACAGGGCTCGACGAGCAGTACTTC